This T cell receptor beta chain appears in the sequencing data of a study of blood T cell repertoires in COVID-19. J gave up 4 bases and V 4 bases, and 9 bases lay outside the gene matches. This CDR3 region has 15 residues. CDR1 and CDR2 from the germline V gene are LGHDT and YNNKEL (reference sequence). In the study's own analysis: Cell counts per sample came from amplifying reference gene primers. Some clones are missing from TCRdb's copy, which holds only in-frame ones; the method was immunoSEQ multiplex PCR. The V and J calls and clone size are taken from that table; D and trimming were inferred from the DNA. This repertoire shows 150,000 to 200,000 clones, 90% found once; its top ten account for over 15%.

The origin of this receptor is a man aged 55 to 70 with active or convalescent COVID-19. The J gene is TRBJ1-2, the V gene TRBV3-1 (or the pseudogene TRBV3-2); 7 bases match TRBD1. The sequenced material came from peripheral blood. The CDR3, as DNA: TGTGCCAGCAGCCCCGCAAACAGGGGAGGCTATGGCTACACCTTC. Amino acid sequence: CASSPANRGGYGYTF.